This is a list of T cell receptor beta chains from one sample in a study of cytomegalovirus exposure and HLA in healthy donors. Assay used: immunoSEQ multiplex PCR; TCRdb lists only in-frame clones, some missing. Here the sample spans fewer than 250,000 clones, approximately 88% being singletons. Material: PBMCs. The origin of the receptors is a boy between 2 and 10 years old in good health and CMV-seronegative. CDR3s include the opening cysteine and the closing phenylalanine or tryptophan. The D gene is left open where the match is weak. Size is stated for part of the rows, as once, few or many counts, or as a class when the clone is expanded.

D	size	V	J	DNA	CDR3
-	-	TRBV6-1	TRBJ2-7	TGTGCCAGCAGGTTCCTAGCGGACAGCTCCTACGAGCAGTACTTC	CASRFLADSSYEQYF
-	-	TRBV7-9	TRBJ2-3	TGTGCCAGTACTACAGGGCAAAACACAGATACGCAGTATTTT	CASTTGQNTDTQYF
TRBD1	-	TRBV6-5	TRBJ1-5	TGTGCCAGCAGACCGGGACAGGGGCTGCATCAGCCCCAGCATTTT	CASRPGQGLHQPQHF
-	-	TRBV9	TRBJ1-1	TGTGCCAGCAGAGACTTGGACGGGATCGCTGAAGCTTTCTTT	CASRDLDGIAEAFF
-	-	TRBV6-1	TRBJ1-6	TGTGCCACCTGGACAGTCTATAATTCACCCCTCCACTTT	CATWTVYNSPLHF
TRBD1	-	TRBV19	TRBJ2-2	TGTGCCAGTAGTCCCGGACAGGGGAATACCGGGGAGCTGTTTTTT	CASSPGQGNTGELFF
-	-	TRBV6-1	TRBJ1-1	TGTGCCACTACGAGGGTGGACACTGAAGCTTTCTTT	CATTRVDTEAFF
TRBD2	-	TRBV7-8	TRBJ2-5	TGTGCCAGCAGCTCACGGGGGGGGGAAGAGACCCAGTACTTC	CASSSRGGEETQYF
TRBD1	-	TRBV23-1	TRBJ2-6	TGCGCCAGCAGTCAAGCCCGACAGGGGGGCCTATTGTCTGGGGCCAACGTCCTGACTTTC	CASSQARQGGLLSGANVLTF
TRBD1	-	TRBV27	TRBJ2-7	TGTGCCAGCAGTTTATCGCGGGACAGGGGATCCGAGCAGTACTTC	CASSLSRDRGSEQYF
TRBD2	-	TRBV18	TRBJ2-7	TGTGCCAGCTCACCAAAGGCGGGAGGCCACGAGCAGTACTTC	CASSPKAGGHEQYF
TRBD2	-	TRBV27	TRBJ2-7	TGTGCCAGCAGTGTCCTAGCGGGAGACGGCTACGAGCAGTACTTC	CASSVLAGDGYEQYF
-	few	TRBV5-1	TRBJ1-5	TGCGCCAGCAGCGCGGAAGGCAGCAATCAGCCCCAGCATTTT	CASSAEGSNQPQHF
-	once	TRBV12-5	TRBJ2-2	TGTGCTAGTGGTTTGCAAGCAAGTACCGGGGAGCTGTTTTTT	CASGLQASTGELFF
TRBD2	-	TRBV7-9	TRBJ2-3	TGTGCCAGCAGCTTAGCGCCGGCGGGAGAGGTAGATACGCAGTATTTT	CASSLAPAGEVDTQYF
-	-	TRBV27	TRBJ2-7	TGTGCCAGCAGTTTAGGTCTAGCCTCCGAGCAGTACTTC	CASSLGLASEQYF
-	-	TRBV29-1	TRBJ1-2	TGCAGCGTTGCGACACTGACTAACTATGGCTACACCTTC	CSVATLTNYGYTF
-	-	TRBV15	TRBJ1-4	TGTGCCACCAGCAGATCCCTTACGACAGCAACTAATGAAAAACTGTTTTTT	CATSRSLTTATNEKLFF
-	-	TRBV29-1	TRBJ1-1	TGCAGCGTTCCGACAGAGAACACTGAAGCTTTCTTT	CSVPTENTEAFF
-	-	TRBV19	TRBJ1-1	TGTGCCAGTAGCCCTCGGAGGGGTACTGAGGCTTTCTTT	CASSPRRGTEAFF
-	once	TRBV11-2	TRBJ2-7	TGTGCCAGCAGCTTAGTGGGCGACGAGCAGTACTTC	CASSLVGDEQYF
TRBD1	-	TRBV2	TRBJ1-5	TGTGCCAGCAGTGAAACGGGGACAGGCAAAAGACAGCCCCAGCATTTT	CASSETGTGKRQPQHF
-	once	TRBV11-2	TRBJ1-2	TGTGCCAGCAGCTCCCGGGACACCTCTAACTATGGCTACACCTTC	CASSSRDTSNYGYTF
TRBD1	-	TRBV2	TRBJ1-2	TGTGCCAGCAGCGCGAACCCGACAGGGAAAACCTTC	CASSANPTGKTF
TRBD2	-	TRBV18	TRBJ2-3	TGTGCCAGCTCACCATGGGCCGGGACTAGCGGTAGCACAGATACGCAGTATTTT	CASSPWAGTSGSTDTQYF
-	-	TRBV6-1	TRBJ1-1	TGTGCCAGCAGAGACAGGATTATAACTGAAGCTTTCTTT	CASRDRIITEAFF
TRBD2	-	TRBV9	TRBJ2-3	TGTGCCAGCAGCTTCGGGACTAGCGGGGGGGCCCCGGATACGCAGTATTTT	CASSFGTSGGAPDTQYF
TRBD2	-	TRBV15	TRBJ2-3	TGTGCCACCAGCAGCCGAGGCGGGAGGGCCGGAGGTACGCAGTATTTT	CATSSRGGRAGGTQYF
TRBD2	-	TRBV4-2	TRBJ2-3	TGTGCCAGCAGCCAAGGTCAGTCGGGGGGGGGCACAGATACGCAGTATTTT	CASSQGQSGGGTDTQYF
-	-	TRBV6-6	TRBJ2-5	TGTGCCAGCAACGGAGAAGAGACCCAGTACTTC	CASNGEETQYF
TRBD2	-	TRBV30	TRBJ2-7	TGTGCCTGGGCCCCTTGGACTAGCGGGAGCGGGTCCTACGAGCAGTACTTC	CAWAPWTSGSGSYEQYF
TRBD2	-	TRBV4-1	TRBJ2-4	TGCGCCAGCAGCCGAGAGGGGACTAGCGGGAGCCTAGCCCATCTAGCCAAAAACATTCAGTACTTC	CASSREGTSGSLAHLAKNIQYF
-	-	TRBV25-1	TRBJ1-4	TGTGCCAGCAGCCCACCCCAGGGAGGAGGTGAAAAACTGTTTTTT	CASSPPQGGGEKLFF
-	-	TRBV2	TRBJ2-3	TGTGCCAGCAGTGAGCCGTCCAGGGTCATAGATACGCAGTATTTT	CASSEPSRVIDTQYF
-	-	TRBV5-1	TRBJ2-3	TGCGCCAGCAGCACCGGGACAACCAGCACAGATACGCAGTATTTT	CASSTGTTSTDTQYF
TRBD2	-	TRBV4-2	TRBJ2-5	TGTGCCAGCAGCCAGGGACTAGAAGAGACCCAGTACTTC	CASSQGLEETQYF
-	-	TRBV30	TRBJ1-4	TGTGCCTGGAGTGTACTGGATGAAAAACTGTTTTTT	CAWSVLDEKLFF
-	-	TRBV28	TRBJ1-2	TGTGCCAGCAGCCCGGGACTCAACTATGGCTACACCTTC	CASSPGLNYGYTF
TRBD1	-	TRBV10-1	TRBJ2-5	TGCGCCAGCAGTGAACAGGGGGAAGAGACCCAGTACTTC	CASSEQGEETQYF
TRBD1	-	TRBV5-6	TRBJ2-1	TGTGCCAGCAGACGGGCCGGGACAGGTTCCTACTTCTACAATGAGCAGTTCTTC	CASRRAGTGSYFYNEQFF
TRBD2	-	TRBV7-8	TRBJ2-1	TGTGCCAGCAGCTTAGGGGGGGGACTAGCGGGAGATCGTGAGCAGTTCTTC	CASSLGGGLAGDREQFF
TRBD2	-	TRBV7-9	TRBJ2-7	TGTGCCAGCAGCCCCACCGGACTAGCGGGGGTCTACGAGCAGTACTTC	CASSPTGLAGVYEQYF
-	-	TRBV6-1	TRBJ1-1	TGTGCCAGCACCCGGGGGGGAACTGAAGCTTTCTTT	CASTRGGTEAFF
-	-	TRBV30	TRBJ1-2	TGTGCCTGGGGGGGGAGGGGAGGTGGCTACACCTTC	CAWGGRGGGYTF
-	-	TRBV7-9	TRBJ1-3	TGTGCCAGCAGCTTTTTCCGGAACACCATATATTTT	CASSFFRNTIYF
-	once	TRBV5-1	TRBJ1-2	TGCGCCAGCAGCTTGGTGCCAGGGGATGGCTACACCTTC	CASSLVPGDGYTF
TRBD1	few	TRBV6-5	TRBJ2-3	TGTGCCAGCAACTACAGGGGGCATCAAGATACGCAGTATTTT	CASNYRGHQDTQYF